This TCR beta chain came from a study of T cells in Graves' hyperthyroidism and ophthalmopathy. The CDR3 consists of 15 residues. Trimming cost V 4 bases and J 1 base; bases outside gene matches: 3. Amplified TCR beta CDR3 regions derived from RNA transcripts. The TCR CDR3 was amplified in a first-round RT-PCR using the HTBI primer set. TCRdb processed the multiplex PCR reads anew with MiXCR; each CDR3 protein has one entry. The sample shows about 510,000 distinct CDR3 sequences, 46% of them seen only once. Overall study results and limits: Most clonotypes expanded in the thyroid (above 0.001) were also present in blood. It was a median approximately 6.9 months before onset that the model predicted ophthalmopathy.

In making diagnoses, clinical symptoms, serum thyroxine and TRAb, thyroid ultrasound and orbital computed tomography were all used. As to this clonotype: What it binds is not known.

This sequence joins TRBV12-3 or TRBV12-4 and TRBJ1-1, with 10 positions matching TRBD1. This clonotype originated in an adult woman with Graves' disease, either hyperthyroidism or ophthalmopathy (not recorded which). The sample consisted of peripheral blood or thyroid tissue (not recorded which). The CDR3 nucleotides are TGTGCCAGCAGTTCCAGGGACAGGGGGAACACTGAAGCTTTCTTT. Translated, it gives CASSSRDRGNTEAFF.